One sample yielded the 12 T cell receptor beta chains listed below, sequenced in a study of blood T cell repertoires in COVID-19 (dated by TCRdb to the early 2020s). The library came from the immunoSEQ multiplex PCR assay. TCRdb took this table from immuneACCESS and kept in-frame rearrangements with V and J called. Such tables lack part of the clones; where checked against another copy, unresolved V genes explain under half of the gap, and the rest is unexplained. Counted in this sample were 200,000 to 250,000 clones; 89% of them appeared once. The top ten constitute 4% to 5.5% of the sample. Input material: peripheral blood. The receptors shown here come from a woman aged 40-49 years with acute or convalescent COVID-19.

This chain connects TRBV11-2 to TRBJ2-3; D perhaps matches TRBD2 (6 bases). Germline V gene data show CDR1 as SGHAT and CDR2 as FQNNGV. This CDR3 spans 16 amino acids. Trimming shortened V by 5 bases and J by 4 bases, and 19 bases separated the two germline ends. The CDR3 here is CASSPLMSLASDTQYF. The DNA for the CDR3 is TGTGCCAGCAGCCCCTTAATGAGCCTAGCGTCAGATACGCAGTATTTT.

The rearrangement joins TRBV4-1 to TRBJ2-3; 7 bases line up with TRBD1. The germline V gene has CDR1 MGHRA and CDR2 YSYEKL. The CDR3 is made up of 17 amino acids. The V gene end was trimmed by 4 bases and the J gene end by 1 base; junction bases not matched to a gene: 11. The CDR3 sequence is CASSPLPTGDRTDTQYF. In DNA, the CDR3 is TGCGCCAGCAGCCCCTTGCCTACAGGGGACCGCACAGATACGCAGTATTTT.

V is TRBV9 and J is TRBJ2-1; tentatively, D is TRBD1 (6 bases). The CDR3 sequence is 16 residues long. V lost 4 bases and J 4 bases, leaving 18 bases between the germline ends. Germline CDR1 is SGDLS and CDR2 is YYNGEE. CDR3 region: CASSPRDNKLYNEQFF. In nucleotides, the CDR3 is TGTGCCAGCAGCCCCCGGGACAACAAACTGTACAATGAGCAGTTCTTC.

The V and J genes are TRBV24-1 and TRBJ2-2, with D unresolved. Germline V gene lookup returns CDR1 KGHDR and CDR2 SFDVKD. The ends were cut back, 3 bases at V and 2 bases at J, with 3 bases in the middle. This CDR3 comprises 13 residues. The CDR3 nucleotides read TGTGCCACCAGTGATCCAAACACCGGGGAGCTGTTTTTT. It encodes CATSDPNTGELFF.

The chain recombines TRBV19 with TRBJ1-2; 12 bases are shared with TRBD1. CDR1 is LNHDA, CDR2 SQIVND, per germline (reference sequence). The CDR3 runs 16 residues. V lost 9 bases and J lost 2; bases outside the gene matches: 10. The CDR3 loop is CASSRDRGLRNYGYTF. The CDR3 DNA reads TGTGCCAGCAGCCGGGACAGGGGGCTTCGGAACTATGGCTACACCTTC.

This clone came up a few times. The V and J genes are TRBV4-1 and TRBJ1-5, with D maybe TRBD1 (6 bases). The V end lost 0 bases, the J end lost 1 base, and 13 bases lay between the germline ends. This CDR3 has 17 residues. Germline-derived CDR1 and CDR2 are MGHRA and YSYEKL. CDR3 sequence: CASSQEGKGVSNQPQHF. The CDR3, as DNA: TGCGCCAGCAGCCAAGAGGGTAAGGGGGTGAGCAATCAGCCCCAGCATTTT.

V usage is TRBV4-1 and J usage is TRBJ1-2; D is unresolved. Germline CDR1 is MGHRA and CDR2 is YSYEKL. This CDR3 spans 14 amino acids. V lost 0 bases and J 7 bases, leaving 12 bases between the germline ends. CDR3 DNA sequence: TGCGCCAGCAGCCAAGATTGGTGGGCTGGTGGCTACACCTTC. Protein: CASSQDWWAGGYTF.

The CDR3 sequence: CASISEGDYGYTF. In DNA, the CDR3 is TGTGCCAGCATTTCCGAAGGAGACTATGGCTACACCTTC. The chain is built from TRBV6-5 and TRBJ1-2; D remains unclear. Deletions cut 7 bases from V and 3 bases from J, with 12 bases between. The CDR3 is made up of 13 amino acids. Per germline, CDR1 MNHEY and CDR2 SVGAGI.

V usage is TRBV27 and J usage is TRBJ2-2; D is perhaps TRBD2 (5 bases). This CDR3 has 12 amino acids. Trimming removed 6 bases at V and 5 bases at J, with 7 bases between. Germline V gene sequence: CDR1 MNHEY, CDR2 SMNVEV (reference sequence). CDR3 residues: CASSDYTGELFF. The CDR3 bases are TGTGCCAGCAGCGACTATACCGGGGAGCTGTTTTTT.

The chain couples TRBV6-6 to TRBJ2-2, with D possibly matching TRBD1 (5 bases). Between the trimmed V and J ends, which lost 6 bases and 2 bases, there was a span of 13 bases. Looked up from germline, CDR1 is MNHNY and CDR2 is SVGAGI (reference sequence). The CDR3 spans 15 residues. In DNA form, the CDR3 reads TGTGCCAGCAGCCCCGTAGGGGTTAACACCGGGGAGCTGTTTTTT. Translating it yields CASSPVGVNTGELFF.

This chain joins TRBV19 and TRBJ2-6; D perhaps matches TRBD2 (6 bases). Germline V gene sequence: CDR1 LNHDA, CDR2 SQIVND (reference sequence). The CDR3 runs to 20 residues. The V and J ends lost 4 bases and 2 bases respectively, with 24 bases between them. Here the CDR3 DNA reads TGTGCCAGTAGTAAGGAGGGAACGGCTCTTCGGGTGGCTGGGGCCAACGTCCTGACTTTC. This translates into CASSKEGTALRVAGANVLTF. The variable domain in full, completed from reference TRBV19 and TRBJ2-6, reads DGGITQSPKYLFRKEGQNVTLSCEQNLNHDAMYWYRQDPGQGLRLIYYSQIVNDFQKGDIAEGYSVSREKKESFPLTVTSAQKNPTAFYLCASSKEGTALRVAGANVLTFGAGSRLTVL.

The V and J genes are TRBV12-3 or TRBV12-4 and TRBJ1-5; no reliable D call. Trimming shortened V by 6 bases and J by 9 bases, and 15 bases separated the two germline ends. The CDR3 is 13 residues long. The CDR3 loop is CASRPGEKGPQHF. CDR3 DNA: TGTGCCAGCAGGCCCGGGGAAAAAGGGCCCCAGCATTTT.